The 28 T cell receptor beta chains below were found in one sample sequenced in a study of blood T cell repertoires in COVID-19. Profiling relied on immunoSEQ multiplex PCR, and the TCRdb table lists in-frame clones only, not all of them. The sample includes roughly 87,000 clones, about 84% seen only once; the top ten take approximately 8.1%. Sequencing used peripheral blood. The receptor source for this set is a man over 45 with active COVID-19.

This clone was detected only a few times. V gene TRBV14 combines with J gene TRBJ2-2; TRBD2 is a possible D gene (5 bases). Trimming shortened V by 2 bases and J by 3 bases, and 16 bases separated the two germline ends. This CDR3 region has 17 residues. CDR1 SGHDN and CDR2 FVKESK come from the germline V gene. The CDR3 region is CASSQLRHLAHTGELFF. In DNA, the CDR3 is TGTGCCAGCAGCCAACTGAGACACCTAGCCCACACCGGGGAGCTGTTTTTT.

This chain connects TRBV28 to TRBJ1-5, with D perhaps TRBD1 (6 bases). The CDR3 has 15 amino acids. Trimming shortened V by 5 bases and J by 5 bases, and 16 bases separated the two germline ends. In germline, CDR1 is MDHEN, CDR2 SYDVKM. For the CDR3, the DNA is TGTGCCAGCAGTACCCAGGGGAGTCCGGATCAGCCCCAGCATTTT. It encodes CASSTQGSPDQPQHF.

CDR3 protein: CASSGEGLARSEQYF. In DNA form, the CDR3 reads TGTGCCAGCAGCGGGGAGGGACTAGCACGAAGCGAGCAGTACTTC. This chain connects TRBV5-4 to TRBJ2-7, with 9 positions matching TRBD2. Trimming cost V 4 bases and J 6 bases; bases outside gene matches: 11. Germline-derived CDR1 and CDR2 are SGHNT and YYREEE (reference sequence). The CDR3 length is 15 residues.

The chain links TRBV6-2 or TRBV6-3 to TRBJ2-3; TRBD1 agrees at 7 bases. There are 16 residues in the CDR3. The ends lost 5 bases at V and 0 bases at J; junction bases unmatched: 8. Germline V CDR1 and CDR2: MNHEY, SVGEGT. This chain's CDR3 is CASSDRQGTSTDTQYF. The CDR3 nucleotides are TGTGCCAGCAGTGACCGACAGGGTACTAGCACAGATACGCAGTATTTT.

The V call is TRBV5-6, the J call TRBJ1-3, with a possible D match to TRBD1 (6 bases). This CDR3 region has 16 residues. Trimming left V 1 base short and J 4 bases short, with 15 bases between. CDR1 is SGHDT, CDR2 YYEEEE, per germline. The CDR3 DNA reads as TGTGCCAGCAGCTTGCAGGGGCAGGTTAAGGGAAACACCATATATTTT. It specifies CASSLQGQVKGNTIYF.

The chain has TRBV13 and TRBJ1-4; 10 bases match TRBD1. The CDR3 is 15 amino acids. Germline trimming cut 4 bases from V and 9 bases from J; bases unmatched to any gene: 8. Germline V gene sequence: CDR1 PRHDT, CDR2 FYEKMQ (reference sequence). CDR3 bases: TGTGCCAGCAGCTCAAAAGTGGGACAGGGGCAAAAACTGTTTTTT. As protein: CASSSKVGQGQKLFF.

On this clone: One junction end does not reproduce the germline sequence, and a read error may be involved. This chain joins TRBV5-1 and TRBJ1-1, with D possibly TRBD1 on 5 matching bases. Germline CDR1 SGHRS, CDR2 YFSETQ. The CDR3 covers 15 residues. Here the CDR3 reads CASTLTDGGNTEAFF. For the CDR3, the DNA is TGCGCCAGCACCTTGACCGACGGGGGAAACACTGAAGCTTTCTTT.

V is TRBV2 and J is TRBJ2-3; D remains unclear. CDR3 length: 12 residues. V dropped 7 bases and J dropped 2 bases, with 7 bases sitting between them. CDR1 is SNHLY, CDR2 FYNNEI, per germline. CDR3 sequence (DNA): TGTGCCAGCACCGGGTCCACAGATACGCAGTATTTT. Translation gives CASTGSTDTQYF. Combining the CDR3 with reference TRBV2 and TRBJ2-3 gives the whole variable domain EPEVTQTPSHQVTQMGQEVILRCVPISNHLYFYWYRQILGQKVEFLVSFYNNEISEKSEIFDDQFSVERPDGSNFTLKIRSTKLEDSAMYFCASTGSTDTQYFGPGTRLTVL.

This clone was detected once. The chain is built from TRBV7-3 and TRBJ1-6; 7 bases align to TRBD1. Unmatched junction bases numbered 8, after V lost 3 bases and J lost 6 bases. The CDR3 spans 16 residues. Germline-derived CDR1 and CDR2 are SGHTA and FQGTGA. In DNA form, the CDR3 reads TGTGCCAGCAGCTTGAACAGGCAGGGGGTTAATTCACCCCTCCACTTT. Translation: CASSLNRQGVNSPLHF.

The chain carries TRBV6-2 or TRBV6-3 and TRBJ2-5; D uncertain. V gave up 5 bases and J gave up 13 bases, with 20 bases separating them. Germline CDR1 MNHEY, CDR2 SVGEGT. There are 13 residues in the CDR3. CDR3 sequence (DNA): TGTGCCAGCAGTACCCACCAGCAATGGGCCACGTACTTC. It specifies CASSTHQQWATYF.

The V gene is TRBV28, the J gene TRBJ1-2; D gene unclear. Germline V gene lookup returns CDR1 MDHEN and CDR2 SYDVKM. This CDR3 comprises 12 residues. Trimming cost V 5 bases and J 11 bases, with 15 bases left between them. In nucleotides, the CDR3 is TGTGCCAGCAGTCCTCACTCGGGGAGTTACACCTTC. It specifies CASSPHSGSYTF.

The chain carries TRBV25-1 and TRBJ1-1; D gene uncertain. CDR3 length equals 12 residues. The germline V gene encodes CDR1 MGHDK and CDR2 SYGVNS. The V gene lost 3 bases and the J gene lost 1 base, with 3 bases spanning the gap. The CDR3 is CASSDRNTEAFF. For the CDR3, the DNA is TGTGCCAGCAGTGATCGGAACACTGAAGCTTTCTTT.

The chain has TRBV27 and TRBJ2-2; D gene ambiguous. Trimming removed 3 bases at V and 3 bases at J, with 8 bases between. This CDR3 contains 14 residues. Germline CDR1 and CDR2: MNHEY and SMNVEV (reference sequence). CDR3 region: CASSFERYTGELFF. For the CDR3, the DNA is TGTGCCAGCAGTTTTGAGAGGTACACCGGGGAGCTGTTTTTT.

V gene TRBV2 combines with J gene TRBJ2-3; TRBD2 matches 15 bases. Germline V gene data show CDR1 as SNHLY and CDR2 as FYNNEI. V was clipped by 8 bases and J by 3 bases; unmatched bases: 9. This CDR3 is 17 amino acids long. The DNA of the CDR3 is TGTGCCAGCCGCTGGACTAGCGGGGGGGTTTGGACAGATACGCAGTATTTT. Translated, it gives CASRWTSGGVWTDTQYF. Combining the CDR3 with reference TRBV2 and TRBJ2-3 gives the whole variable domain EPEVTQTPSHQVTQMGQEVILRCVPISNHLYFYWYRQILGQKVEFLVSFYNNEISEKSEIFDDQFSVERPDGSNFTLKIRSTKLEDSAMYFCASRWTSGGVWTDTQYFGPGTRLTVL.

The chain combines TRBV3-1 (or the pseudogene TRBV3-2) with TRBJ2-3, with 11 bases identical to TRBD2. Trimming took 4 bases from V and 2 from J; bases not matched to a gene: 14. This CDR3 has 19 amino acids. Germline V gene sequence: CDR1 LGHDT, CDR2 YNNKEL (reference sequence). This CDR3 reads CASSLYSQASGGFTDTQYF. The CDR3 DNA reads TGTGCCAGCAGCCTTTATTCTCAGGCTAGCGGGGGGTTCACAGATACGCAGTATTTT.

This clone showed up just once. This chain uses TRBV5-8 with TRBJ2-3; 7 positions match TRBD2. This CDR3 has 16 amino acids. Germline V gene data show CDR1 as SGHTS and CDR2 as YDEGEE. The junction had 10 bases not matched to a gene; V was cut back by 4 bases and J by 2 bases. The CDR3 bases are TGTGCCAGCAGCAATATTCTAGCGGAGGCCACAGATACGCAGTATTTT. Translated, it gives CASSNILAEATDTQYF.

This sequence joins TRBV5-3 and TRBJ1-2; no firm D call. TRBV5-3 is annotated as an ORF whose role is uncertain. V was cut by 0 bases and J by 2 bases, with 14 bases left in between. The CDR3 consists of 16 residues. CDR3 sequence reads: CARSLVEELPNYGYTF. The CDR3 DNA reads TGTGCCAGAAGCTTGGTAGAGGAATTGCCAAACTATGGCTACACCTTC.

The rearrangement links TRBV6-5 to TRBJ2-5; no reliable D call. The CDR3 is made up of 12 amino acids. Germline CDR1 and CDR2: MNHEY and SVGAGI. The V gene lost 4 bases and the J gene lost 5 bases, with 8 bases spanning the gap. The CDR3 DNA reads TGTGCCAGCAGTTCTCGGCGGGAGACCCAGTACTTC. Its translation: CASSSRRETQYF.

V gene TRBV7-2 combines with J gene TRBJ2-3, with TRBD2 matching 13 bases. CDR3 length: 18 residues. V trimming: 5 bases; J trimming: 3 bases; junction bases outside the gene matches: 11. Germline loops: CDR1 SGHTA, CDR2 FQGNSA. Written as DNA, the CDR3 is TGTGCCAGCAGCCCCCCTATCGGACTAGCGGGAGCGACAGATACGCAGTATTTT. This sequence encodes CASSPPIGLAGATDTQYF.

This clone appeared a single time. The chain couples TRBV24-1 to TRBJ1-2; TRBD1 aligns across 9 bases. The germline V gene encodes CDR1 KGHDR and CDR2 SFDVKD. V trimming: 3 bases; J trimming: 7 bases; junction bases outside the gene matches: 8. This CDR3 region has 15 residues. DNA of the CDR3: TGTGCCACCAGTGATAGAAGGACAGGGGCCCTTGGCTACACCTTC. Protein: CATSDRRTGALGYTF.

In this sample, this clone turned up a few times. This chain uses TRBV3-1 (or the pseudogene TRBV3-2) with TRBJ1-1, with TRBD1 as a possible D gene (6 bases). This CDR3 has 13 residues. V was clipped by 8 bases and J by 11 bases, with 21 bases between them. Per the germline V gene, CDR1 is LGHDT and CDR2 is YNNKEL (reference sequence). The CDR3 region has the DNA TGTGCCAGCGCCCCTCTTGGGGGCATGGGGGCTTTCTTT. Its protein is CASAPLGGMGAFF.

This sequence joins TRBV7-9 and TRBJ1-1, with 9 bases identical to TRBD1. The CDR3 length is 14 residues. The germline V gene has CDR1 SEHNR and CDR2 FQNEAQ (reference sequence). Germline trimming cut 4 bases from V and 4 bases from J; bases unmatched to any gene: 4. CDR3 amino acids: CASSSGQGATEAFF. The CDR3 DNA reads as TGTGCCAGCAGCTCGGGACAGGGAGCCACTGAAGCTTTCTTT.

This rearrangement joins TRBV6-5 to TRBJ2-3; no clear D. The germline CDR1 and CDR2 sequences are MNHEY and SVGAGI. The CDR3 contains 12 residues. Trimming stripped 5 bases from V and 2 bases from J, with 5 bases between. The DNA for the CDR3 is TGTGCCAGCAGTCCAATCACAGATACGCAGTATTTT. This translates into CASSPITDTQYF.

This clone has a single count. The CDR3 DNA reads TGTGCCAGCAGCTACCAGGGAGGTGGGAACACTGAAGCTTTCTTT. This gives the protein CASSYQGGGNTEAFF. This sequence joins TRBV28 and TRBJ1-1, with D possibly matching TRBD1 (5 bases). The CDR3 sequence is 15 residues long. Deletions cut 6 bases from V and 1 base from J, with 15 bases between. Germline V CDR1 and CDR2: MDHEN, SYDVKM.

In this sample, this clone turned up once. The chain carries TRBV5-4 and TRBJ1-4, with 8 positions matching TRBD1. Germline trimming cut 4 bases from V and 3 bases from J; bases unmatched to any gene: 8. Germline values: CDR1 SGHNT, CDR2 YYREEE (reference sequence). This CDR3 has 16 residues. CDR3 DNA sequence: TGTGCCAGCAGCGAAAAGACAGGGGCTGCTAATGAAAAACTGTTTTTT. Protein: CASSEKTGAANEKLFF. Looking up the rest from reference TRBV5-4 and TRBJ1-4 gives the full variable domain: ETGVTQSPTHLIKTRGQQVTLRCSSQSGHNTVSWYQQALGQGPQFIFQYYREEENGRGNFPPRFSGLQFPNYSSELNVNALELDDSALYLCASSEKTGAANEKLFFGSGTQLSVL.

The V and J genes are TRBV4-2 and TRBJ2-2, with 8 bases that match TRBD1. J was trimmed by 0 bases and V by 4 bases; bases with no gene match: 1. This CDR3 is built from 15 residues. CDR1 and CDR2 from the germline V gene are LGHNA and YNFKEQ. CDR3 region: CASSLGQANTGELFF. DNA for the CDR3: TGTGCCAGCAGCCTGGGACAGGCGAACACCGGGGAGCTGTTTTTT.

The chain uses TRBV29-1 and TRBJ2-7; D ambiguous. The CDR3 has 12 residues. Germline CDR1 reads SQVTM; CDR2 reads ANQGSEA. The CDR3 loop reads CSAESARGEQYF. CDR3 sequence (DNA): TGCAGTGCCGAGAGTGCCAGAGGCGAGCAGTACTTC.

V and J are TRBV9 and TRBJ2-2; no clear D. This CDR3 comprises 16 residues. Germline V gives CDR1 SGDLS, CDR2 YYNGEE. Trimming removed 0 bases at V and 1 base at J, with 10 bases between. The CDR3, as DNA: TGTGCCAGCAGCGTAGCTCCGGCAGGGAACACCGGGGAGCTGTTTTTT. This sequence encodes CASSVAPAGNTGELFF.